This T cell receptor beta chain was sequenced in a study of a mutant IDH1 vaccine in newly diagnosed glioma. Study summary: Vaccine administration was initiated 4-6 weeks following radiotherapy alone, or with temozolomide cycles. The week-35 safety follow-up was V12, and the week-47 study end was V13. Whole-study results and caveats: Vaccine-induced immune responses were detected in around 93% of patients.

Points on this clone: Its antigen is as yet unknown.

Regarding time point: week 35, safety follow-up. With topical imiquimod, each dose of the vaccine consisted of 300 ug of mutant IDH1 20-mer peptide. Profiled with immunoSEQ multiplex PCR; TCRdb holds only in-frame clones, not every one. The sample records roughly 44,000 clones, 80% to 85% being singletons. The ends were cut back, 3 bases at V and 5 bases at J, with 5 bases in the middle. Germline assignment: CDR1 DFQATT and CDR2 SNEGSKA (reference sequence). This CDR3 has 11 residues. Sequencing used PBMCs, obtained from a glioma patient whose treatment included an IDH1 peptide vaccine. This sequence joins TRBV20-1 and TRBJ1-5; D unclear. The clonotype was recovered from a middle-aged woman with glioma. Some clones in this sample may be carry-over from other donors' samples. The CDR3 sequence: CSASDDQPQHF. The CDR3 bases are TGCAGTGCTAGCGATGATCAGCCCCAGCATTTT.